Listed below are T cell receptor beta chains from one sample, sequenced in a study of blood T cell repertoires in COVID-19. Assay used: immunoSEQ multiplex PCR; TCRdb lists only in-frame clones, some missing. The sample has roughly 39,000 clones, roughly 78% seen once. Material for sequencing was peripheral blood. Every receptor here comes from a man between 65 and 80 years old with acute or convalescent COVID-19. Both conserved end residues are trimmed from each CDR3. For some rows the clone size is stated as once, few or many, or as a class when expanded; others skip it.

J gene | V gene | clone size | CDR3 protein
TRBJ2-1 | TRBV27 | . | ASSPTAYNEQF
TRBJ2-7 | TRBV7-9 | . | ASSPPLQGGYEQY
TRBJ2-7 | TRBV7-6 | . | ASSKTAAGVGEQY
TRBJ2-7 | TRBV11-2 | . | ASSLTGGNHEQY
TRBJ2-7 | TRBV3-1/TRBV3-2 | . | ASSPQEEGYEQY
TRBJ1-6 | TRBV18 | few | ASSPQGQFGSPLH
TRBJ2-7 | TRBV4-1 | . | ASSQGPGQGYEQY
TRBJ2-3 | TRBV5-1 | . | ASTLGGGLADTQY
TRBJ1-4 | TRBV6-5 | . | ASSYLVQGNEKLF
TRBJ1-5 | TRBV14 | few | ASSRQFDQPQH
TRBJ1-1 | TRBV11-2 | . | ASSSQGYHTEAF
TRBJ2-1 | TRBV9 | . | ASSVVGLAGGDNEQF
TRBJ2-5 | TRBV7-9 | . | ASSWVVEGETQY
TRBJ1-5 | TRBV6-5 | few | ASASRSGGNQPQH
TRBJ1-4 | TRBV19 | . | ASRDEATNEKLF
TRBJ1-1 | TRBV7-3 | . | ASSLSPTLTEAF
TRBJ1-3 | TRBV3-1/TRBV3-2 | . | ASSPTGEAGNTIY
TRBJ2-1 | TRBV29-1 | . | SVAGWTSGRTSRNEQF
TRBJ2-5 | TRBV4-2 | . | ASSQGTSGSQETQY
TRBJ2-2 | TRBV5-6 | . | ASSPLGLDTGELF
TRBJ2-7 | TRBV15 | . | ATSLGWGRYEQY
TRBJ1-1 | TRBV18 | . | ASSPPGGTEAF
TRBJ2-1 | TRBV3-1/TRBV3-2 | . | ASSQFAGVGNEQF
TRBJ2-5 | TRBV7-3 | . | ARGEDNAWETQY
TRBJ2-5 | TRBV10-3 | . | AISGLGETQY
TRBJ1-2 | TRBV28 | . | ASSLRRYGYT
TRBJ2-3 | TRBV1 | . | TSSQDTSGSTDTQY
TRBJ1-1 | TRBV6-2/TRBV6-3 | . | ASSYPSQGWTEAF
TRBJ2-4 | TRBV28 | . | ASRTGQGVDIQY
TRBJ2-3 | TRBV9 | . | ASSPRGLAGGTDTQY
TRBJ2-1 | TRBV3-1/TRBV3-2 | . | ASSQEASASYNEQF
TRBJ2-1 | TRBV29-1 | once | SLWAGGNEQF
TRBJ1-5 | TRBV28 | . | ASSRRTRVGNQPQH
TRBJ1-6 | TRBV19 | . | ASSMKGVANSPLH
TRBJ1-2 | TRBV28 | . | ASSFPGGGDYGYT
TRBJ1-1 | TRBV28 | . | ASRSGLNTEAF
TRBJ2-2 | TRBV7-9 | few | ASSSWTSTGELF
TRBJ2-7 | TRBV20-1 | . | SASPTGSSYEQY
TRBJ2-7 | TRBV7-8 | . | ASSVRGRSDEQY
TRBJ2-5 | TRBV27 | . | ASSFTPFSGRAGETQY
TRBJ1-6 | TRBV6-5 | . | ASSLTGANSPLH
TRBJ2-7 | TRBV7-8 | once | ASSSDRGQPHPGEQY
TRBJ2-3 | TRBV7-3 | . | ASSLTAVPTDTQY
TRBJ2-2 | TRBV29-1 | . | SVRTIGRGDTGELF
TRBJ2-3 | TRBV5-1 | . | ASSPGDREADTQY
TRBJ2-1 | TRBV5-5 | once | ASSLGLPRANEQF